One sample yielded the 32 T cell receptor beta chains listed below, sequenced in a study of monozygotic twins with inflammatory bowel disease (dated by TCRdb to between 2019 and 2020). Library preparation was by 5' RACE. Instrument used: Illumina HiSeq 2500. TCRdb reprocessed the raw reads; every CDR3 protein sequence is a single record, and DNA is not supplied. Per the sample table, the count is under 200,000 distinct CDR3 sequences. The ten top clones hold about 2.4% of the sample. Sequenced input: blood. These receptors were collected from a human donor with ulcerative colitis or Crohn's disease, or a healthy co-twin of an affected twin (not recorded which).

V and J are TRBV7-9 and TRBJ2-3; TCRdb picks TRBD2, but there is no DNA to check that call. This CDR3 has 17 amino acids. Germline V gene data show CDR1 as SEHNR and CDR2 as FQNEAQ (reference sequence). The CDR3 region is CASRQNTRSGGADTQYF.

CDR3 sequence reads: CASGLVLGRGNTEAFF. V and J are TRBV12-5 and TRBJ1-1; as DNA is missing, the TRBD1 call by TCRdb cannot be tested. The CDR3 loop spans 16 amino acids. Germline CDR1 reads LGHNT; CDR2 reads FRNRAP.

V usage is TRBV11-3 and J usage is TRBJ2-7. The CDR3 has 12 amino acids. Per germline, CDR1 SGHNT and CDR2 YENEEA. CDR3 in amino acids: CASSYYIYEQYF. Full variable domain (outside the CDR3, taken from reference TRBV11-3 and TRBJ2-7): EAGVVQSPRYKIIEKKQPVAFWCNPISGHNTLYWYLQNLGQGPELLIRYENEEAVDDSQLPKDRFSAERLKGVDSTLKIQPAELGDSAVYLCASSYYIYEQYFGPGTRLTVT.

This chain links TRBV24-1 with TRBJ2-1; TCRdb calls TRBD2, which cannot be checked without DNA. Germline V gives CDR1 KGHDR, CDR2 SFDVKD. The CDR3 extends over 17 amino acids. CDR3 region: CATSDPRSERVPNEQFF.

This sequence joins TRBV7-9 and TRBJ2-5; TCRdb proposes TRBD2, but this gene call is untestable without DNA. The CDR3 contains 13 residues. CDR1 and CDR2 (germline): SEHNR, FQNEAQ (reference sequence). CDR3 region: CASYETSRETQYF.

The V call is TRBV7-9, the J call TRBJ2-2. Germline assignment: CDR1 SEHNR and CDR2 FQNEAQ (reference sequence). The CDR3 totals 17 residues. CDR3 sequence reads: CASSLEVLAANTGELFF.

J is TRBJ1-2 and V is TRBV5-1; no DNA is available, so the TRBD1 call from TCRdb remains unchecked. Germline loops: CDR1 SGHRS, CDR2 YFSETQ. The CDR3 runs 15 residues. CDR3 protein: CASSLDRVGIGGYTF.

V usage is TRBV5-1 and J usage is TRBJ2-5; the TCRdb D gene call, TRBD1, has no DNA to confirm it. The germline V gene has CDR1 SGHRS and CDR2 YFSETQ. This CDR3 comprises 16 residues. CDR3: CASSPSFAGGEETQYF.

V is TRBV7-2 and J is TRBJ2-3; checking the TCRdb D call of TRBD2 is not possible without DNA. This CDR3 spans 14 amino acids. Germline assignment: CDR1 SGHTA and CDR2 FQGNSA. The CDR3 sequence is CASSLGLAGWGQYF.

The V call is TRBV4-2, the J call TRBJ2-1; there is no DNA to check the TCRdb D call of TRBD2. Germline V gene sequence: CDR1 LGHNA, CDR2 YNFKEQ. The CDR3 runs 18 residues. The CDR3 region is CASSQDLASGRAKNEQFF.

The V gene is TRBV5-4, the J gene TRBJ1-4. Germline loops: CDR1 SGHNT, CDR2 YYREEE (reference sequence). CDR3 length: 12 amino acids. The CDR3 is CASSFDNEKLFF.

CDR3 sequence reads: CSALLAGDLYNEQFF. The J gene is TRBJ2-1, the V gene TRBV20-1; TCRdb indicates TRBD2, and absent DNA this call remains unverified. Germline V gives CDR1 DFQATT, CDR2 SNEGSKA (reference sequence). This CDR3 region has 15 residues.

The CDR3 protein is CSVTTWETQYF. This sequence joins TRBV29-1 and TRBJ2-5. Germline V CDR1 and CDR2: SQVTM, ANQGSEA. CDR3 length equals 11 residues.

The chain couples TRBV20-1 to TRBJ2-1. The CDR3 has 13 amino acids. Germline loops: CDR1 DFQATT, CDR2 SNEGSKA (reference sequence). Here the CDR3 reads CSARGSALDEQFF.

V and J are TRBV20-1 and TRBJ2-1; TCRdb returns TRBD2, unconfirmable since there is no DNA. The CDR3 sequence is 16 residues long. CDR1 and CDR2 from the germline V gene are DFQATT and SNEGSKA (reference sequence). The CDR3 region is CNARDGGGGAYNEQFF.

The chain employs TRBV18 and TRBJ2-1; TCRdb indicates TRBD2, and absent DNA this call remains unverified. Germline V gives CDR1 KGHSH, CDR2 LQKENI. The CDR3 extends over 16 amino acids. CDR3 region: CASSPPTSGNYNEQFF.

V is TRBV7-2 and J is TRBJ1-2; as DNA is missing, the TRBD1 call by TCRdb cannot be tested. The CDR3 is 13 amino acids. Germline assignment: CDR1 SGHTA and CDR2 FQGNSA. CDR3 region: CASNPGVIGGYTF.

The V gene is TRBV6-1, the J gene TRBJ2-2; TCRdb gives TRBD2 as the D gene, but with no DNA this cannot be confirmed. Germline assignment: CDR1 MNHNS and CDR2 SASEGT. The CDR3 is 18 amino acids. The CDR3 spells CASREGGEAGVRTGELFF.

This chain joins TRBV5-6 and TRBJ2-1. The CDR3 sequence is 15 residues long. Germline-derived CDR1 and CDR2 are SGHDT and YYEEEE. The CDR3 spells CASSPKVTQYNEQFF.

The chain recombines TRBV4-1 with TRBJ1-1; the D call from TCRdb, TRBD1, cannot be confirmed without DNA. Germline lookup yields CDR1 MGHRA and CDR2 YSYEKL. This CDR3 region has 16 residues. Here the CDR3 reads CASSQEAGGRRTEAFF.

The CDR3 sequence: CASSPSGGQPQHF. This rearrangement joins TRBV28 to TRBJ1-5. The CDR3 loop spans 13 amino acids. Per the germline V gene, CDR1 is MDHEN and CDR2 is SYDVKM.

CDR3 protein: CASSTDTHKRIEAFF. The V call is TRBV5-1, the J call TRBJ1-1. The CDR3 sequence is 15 residues long. Germline V gene lookup returns CDR1 SGHRS and CDR2 YFSETQ.

The CDR3 protein is CASRPGQGKTEAFF. The chain is built from TRBV9 and TRBJ1-1; the D call from TCRdb, TRBD1, cannot be confirmed without DNA. Germline lookup yields CDR1 SGDLS and CDR2 YYNGEE. The CDR3 loop spans 14 amino acids.

V is TRBV6-2 or TRBV6-3 and J is TRBJ1-5. The length of the CDR3 is 15 residues. Germline V CDR1 and CDR2: MNHEY, SVGEGT. The CDR3 sequence: CASSYGQLSNQPQHF.

The V gene is TRBV19, the J gene TRBJ1-1. This CDR3 comprises 15 residues. Germline assignment: CDR1 LNHDA and CDR2 SQIVND (reference sequence). This CDR3 is CASSIGRRRNTEAFF.

This chain links TRBV4-2 with TRBJ2-3; TCRdb designates TRBD2, a call that cannot be tested without DNA. Germline CDR1 LGHNA, CDR2 YNFKEQ. CDR3 length: 14 residues. The CDR3 protein is CASSQDAGEDTQYF.

The chain combines TRBV13 with TRBJ1-6; the TCRdb D gene call, TRBD1, has no DNA to confirm it. Germline V CDR1 and CDR2: PRHDT, FYEKMQ (reference sequence). The CDR3 sequence is 15 residues long. The chain's CDR3 is CASSPDRDYNSPLHF.

CDR3 residues: CASSPGTAYSNQPQHF. This sequence joins TRBV5-1 and TRBJ1-5; TCRdb proposes TRBD1, but this gene call is untestable without DNA. Germline values: CDR1 SGHRS, CDR2 YFSETQ. The CDR3 has 16 residues.

The chain employs TRBV7-3 and TRBJ2-1; checking the TCRdb D call of TRBD1 is not possible without DNA. Germline lookup yields CDR1 SGHTA and CDR2 FQGTGA. This CDR3 comprises 17 residues. This chain's CDR3 is CASSSSPGHHFYNEQFF.

The chain recombines TRBV20-1 with TRBJ2-1; there is no DNA to check the TCRdb D call of TRBD2. The germline V gene encodes CDR1 DFQATT and CDR2 SNEGSKA (reference sequence). This CDR3 comprises 14 residues. This CDR3 is CSAKTSGRLYEQFF.

This chain uses TRBV6-5 with TRBJ1-1. The CDR3 is made up of 18 amino acids. Germline CDR1 and CDR2: MNHEY and SVGAGI. This CDR3 is CASSYSSWGGSFRGEAFF.

V is TRBV5-1 and J is TRBJ2-5; TCRdb proposes TRBD1, but this gene call is untestable without DNA. CDR3 length: 16 residues. In germline, CDR1 is SGHRS, CDR2 YFSETQ. The CDR3 sequence: CASSTRQVGVQETQYF.